A single sample gave rise to the 15 T cell receptor beta chains below, sequenced in a study of blood T cells in healthy people across ages. PCR was performed a second time for about 6 to 12 cycles using a sample-barcoded 5' primer and a J-beta primer mix. One entry per CDR3 protein results from TCRdb running MiXCR on the 5' RACE reads. The sample lists about 1.8 million distinct CDR3 sequences; 49% were seen once. The specimen sequenced was blood. Source of these receptors: a woman aged 40 to 55 in good health.

The chain is built from TRBV6-5 and TRBJ2-5; 9 nucleotides line up with TRBD1. Germline values: CDR1 MNHEY, CDR2 SVGAGI. V lost 4 bases, J lost 4 bases, and 10 bases stayed unmatched. The CDR3 runs to 16 residues. The CDR3 DNA reads TGTGCCAGCAGTTCTTTGGGGACAGGGTGGGCAGAGACCCAGTACTTC. Translating gives CASSSLGTGWAETQYF.

The chain links TRBV20-1 to TRBJ1-1, with a tentative D call TRBD1 (5 bases). The CDR3 loop spans 14 amino acids. Germline CDR1 and CDR2: DFQATT and SNEGSKA (reference sequence). The V and J ends lost 4 bases and 5 bases respectively, with 17 bases between them. The CDR3 region is CSANPAGIVTEAFF. DNA of the CDR3: TGCAGTGCTAATCCGGCAGGGATAGTAACTGAAGCTTTCTTT.

This clonotype showed up just a few times. The chain combines TRBV6-2 or TRBV6-3 with TRBJ2-1, with TRBD2 matching 7 bases. J lost 3 bases, V lost 5 bases, and 13 bases had no gene match. The CDR3 loop spans 17 amino acids. Germline CDR1 is MNHEY and CDR2 is SVGEGT. For the CDR3, the DNA is TGTGCCAGCAGTACCACAATAACAGCGGGGTACTACAATGAGCAGTTCTTC. Translated, it gives CASSTTITAGYYNEQFF.

V usage is TRBV27 and J usage is TRBJ2-5, with D possibly matching TRBD1 (6 bases). This CDR3 spans 12 amino acids. CDR1 is MNHEY and CDR2 is SMNVEV in the germline V gene (reference sequence). Trimming left V 8 bases short and J 3 bases short, with 10 bases between. The CDR3 here is CASARGKETQYF. The CDR3 nucleotides are TGTGCCAGCGCCAGGGGTAAAGAGACCCAGTACTTC.

This rearrangement joins TRBV7-8 to TRBJ2-3, with a weak D call TRBD1 (5 bases). In germline, CDR1 is SGHVS, CDR2 FQNEAQ. CDR3 size: 14 residues. Trimming removed 3 bases at V and 2 bases at J, with 9 bases between. The CDR3 DNA is TGTGCCAGCAGCTTTAGGGGATTCACAGATACGCAGTATTTT. The encoded protein is CASSFRGFTDTQYF.

V and J are TRBV9 and TRBJ2-1, with TRBD1 identical over 12 bases. The DNA end is more similar to TRBJ2-7, so the J call may be wrong. The germline gives CDR1 SGDLS, CDR2 YYNGEE. This CDR3 has 16 residues. The CDR3 sequence: CASTTVGDRGLDEQYF. The CDR3 DNA reads TGTGCCAGCACCACTGTAGGGGACAGGGGGCTAGATGAGCAGTACTTC.

Concerning this clonotype itself: A much larger clone differs from this one at a single base, so this may be a read error. The rearrangement uses TRBV20-1 and TRBJ2-7; no clear D gene. The CDR3 contains 12 residues. Germline CDR1 is DFQATT and CDR2 is SNEGSKA (reference sequence). The V and J ends lost 3 bases and 7 bases respectively, with 13 bases between them. CDR3 nucleotides: TGCAGTGCTAGGTTCGGCCAGGATGAGCAGTACTTC. Amino acids: CSARFGQDEQYF.

V gene TRBV29-1 combines with J gene TRBJ1-2; D perhaps matches TRBD1 (5 bases). In germline, CDR1 is SQVTM, CDR2 ANQGSEA. Trimming pared 4 bases from V and 6 bases from J, leaving 9 bases between. This CDR3 region has 11 residues. DNA for the CDR3: TGCAGCGTTGGAGTAGGGGATGGCTACACCTTC. This gives the protein CSVGVGDGYTF.

This clonotype showed up many times. CDR3 nucleotide sequence: TGCTCCATCGGGAGGGGCTACGAGCAGTACTTC. Protein product: CSIGRGYEQYF. The gene calls are TRBV29-1 and TRBJ2-7; 8 bases fit TRBD2. Germline lookup yields CDR1 SQVTM and CDR2 ANQGSEA. The CDR3 length is 11 residues.

For this clonotype: Germline and junction disagree at one end, which may indicate a read error. The chain has TRBV6-1 and TRBJ2-1; 7 nucleotides align to TRBD2. Germline lookup yields CDR1 MNHNS and CDR2 SASEGT. The CDR3 runs to 15 residues. Written as DNA, the CDR3 is TGTGCCAGCATGAAGGGTAGCGGGTACTACAATGAGCGGTTCTTC. Amino acids: CASMKGSGYYNERFF.

The table lists this clonotype with a few counts. V is TRBV14 and J is TRBJ2-5, with a tentative D call TRBD1 (6 bases). This CDR3 contains 13 residues. The germline CDR1 and CDR2 sequences are SGHDN and FVKESK. V lost 0 bases and J lost 7, with 9 bases in between. CDR3 in DNA: TGTGCCAGCAGCCAAGAGGTACAGGGGACCCAGTACTTC. Its translation: CASSQEVQGTQYF.

The chain joins TRBV6-6 to TRBJ2-5; 9 positions match TRBD1. The J call may be wrong; the DNA end is better matched by TRBJ2-7. This CDR3 comprises 16 residues. Looked up from germline, CDR1 is MNHNY and CDR2 is SVGAGI (reference sequence). Here the CDR3 DNA reads TGTGCCAGCAGCTCTTCCCACTTGGGACAGGGCGGCGAGCAGTACTTC. It codes for CASSSSHLGQGGEQYF.

The V gene is TRBV3-1, the J gene TRBJ2-1, with TRBD2 matching 12 bases. The CDR3 loop spans 15 amino acids. Trimming at V came to 2 bases and at J to 8 bases, leaving 4 bases not matched to a gene. The germline gives CDR1 LGHDT, CDR2 YNNKEL (reference sequence). The CDR3 coding sequence is TGTGCCAGCAGCCAATGGACTAGCGGGGCTGATGAGCAGTTCTTC. This codes for CASSQWTSGADEQFF.

This clonotype was detected a few times. The chain combines TRBV5-1 with TRBJ1-1; perhaps TRBD1 as D (6 bases). Per germline, CDR1 SGHRS and CDR2 YFSETQ. Trimming removed 4 bases from V and 5 bases from J, with 21 bases in between. The length of the CDR3 is 16 residues. CDR3 amino acids: CASSLIGGAGVTEAFF. CDR3 DNA: TGCGCCAGCAGCCTGATCGGAGGGGCAGGGGTTACTGAAGCTTTCTTT.

The chain links TRBV25-1 to TRBJ1-5; the match to TRBD1 covers 7 bases. J was trimmed by 3 bases and V by 3 bases; bases with no gene match: 8. This CDR3 has 16 amino acids. Germline values: CDR1 MGHDK, CDR2 SYGVNS. This chain's CDR3 is CASSERGDSSNQPQHF. The CDR3 nucleotides read TGTGCCAGCAGTGAGAGGGGGGACAGCTCCAATCAGCCCCAGCATTTT.